The present T cell receptor (beta chain) was sequenced within a study of graft-versus-host responses after intestinal transplantation. About the research overall: Recipients got multivisceral, liver-intestinal, or isolated intestinal transplants.

Produced via immunoSEQ multiplex PCR; TCRdb's table is partial and in-frame only. The data show approximately 86,000 clones, 80% to 95% seen once. Germline values: CDR1 SGHNT, CDR2 YYREEE (reference sequence). The CDR3 is 13 amino acids. The V end was cut by 4 bases, the J end by 6 bases, with 14 bases between. Notes on this clone: Its specificity is not known.

Sequenced material: unstimulated CD8+ T cells sorted from spleen or lymph node cells, taken before transplant. V is TRBV5-4 and J is TRBJ2-7; D might be TRBD2 (6 bases). The clonotype originates from a human donor who was the organ donor for an intestinal transplant. The CDR3 protein is CASSQITGGEQYF. Written as DNA, the CDR3 is TGTGCCAGCAGCCAAATAACCGGGGGCGAGCAGTACTTC.